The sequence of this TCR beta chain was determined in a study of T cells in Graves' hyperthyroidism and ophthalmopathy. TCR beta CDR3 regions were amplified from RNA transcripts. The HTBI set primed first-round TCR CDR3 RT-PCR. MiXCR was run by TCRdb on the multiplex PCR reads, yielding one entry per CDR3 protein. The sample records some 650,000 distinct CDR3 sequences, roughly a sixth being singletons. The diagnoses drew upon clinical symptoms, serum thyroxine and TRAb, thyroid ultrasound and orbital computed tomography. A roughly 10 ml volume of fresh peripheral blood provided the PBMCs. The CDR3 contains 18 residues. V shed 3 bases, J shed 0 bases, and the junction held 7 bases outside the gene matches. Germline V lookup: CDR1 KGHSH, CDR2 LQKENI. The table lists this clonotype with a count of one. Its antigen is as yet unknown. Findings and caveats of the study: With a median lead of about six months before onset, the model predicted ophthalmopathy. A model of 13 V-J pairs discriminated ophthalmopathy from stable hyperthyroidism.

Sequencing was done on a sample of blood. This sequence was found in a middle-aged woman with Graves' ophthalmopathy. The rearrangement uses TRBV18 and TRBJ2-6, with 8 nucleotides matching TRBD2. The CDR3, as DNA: TGTGCCAGCTCACCTTTTAGCGGGGCTGTCTCTGGGGCCAACGTCCTGACTTTC. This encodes CASSPFSGAVSGANVLTF. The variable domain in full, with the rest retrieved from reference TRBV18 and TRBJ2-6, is NAGVMQNPRHLVRRRGQEARLRCSPMKGHSHVYWYRQLPEEGLKFMVYLQKENIIDESGMPKERFSAEFPKEGPSILRIQQVVRGDSAAYFCASSPFSGAVSGANVLTFGAGSRLTVL.